This T cell receptor (beta chain) was recorded in a study of PD-1 blockade in classical Hodgkin lymphoma (dated by TCRdb to between 2020 and 2021). Regarding the complete study: Nivolumab dosing was 3 mg/kg intravenously every 2 weeks, continuing until either disease progression or unacceptable toxicity. A peripheral blood immune signature of response to PD-1 blockade in classical Hodgkin lymphoma was defined using TCR beta sequencing and CyTOF.

In the germline V gene, CDR1 corresponds to SGHTA and CDR2 to FQGNSA. At the junction V is shortened by 5 bases and J by 3 bases, with 8 bases in between. The CDR3 goes from the cysteine to the phenylalanine over 13 residues. The only DNA kept is the CDR3, 39 bases in frame from the first base. The Qiagen DNeasy kit was used to extract genomic DNA both from unsorted PBMCs and from the negatively selected CD4+ and CD8+ fractions. TCR beta CDR3 regions were subjected to amplification by immunoSEQ multiplex PCR with primers that anneal to V and J segments. Amplification bias was minimized using a synthetic immune receptor repertoire, and residual bias was removed computationally after sequencing. The study's processing was this. Repertoire diversity was quantified as the Shannon entropy index using custom Python scripts. Unsorted, CD4+ and CD8+ repertoires were analyzed separately, except for combined analyses in which CD4+ and CD8+ sequences were merged in silico. Clonal expansion was defined as a frequency increase of at least 2-fold after treatment compared with C1D1, and clones undetected at baseline were assigned a pseudocount of 0.5. Singleton clones were defined as clones with 0 or 1 copy at C1D1, and non-singleton clones were defined as clones with 2 or more copies. Clones expanded in unsorted samples were labelled as CD4+, CD8+ or unknown by matching protein sequences in sorted samples from the same patient. Wilcoxon tests on paired samples were used to test changes in diversity from C1D1 to C4D1. What TCRdb holds here is the immuneACCESS table cut down to in-frame rearrangements. Part of the clones is not present; checked against another copy, under half of the missing clones reflect an unresolved V gene, and the others are unexplained. V and J calls and clone size are as listed in that table; D and trimming were resolved from the DNA. Across this sample there are 14,000 or so clones, with about four fifths seen only once. The ten largest clones add up to less than 25% of the sample.

About this clone itself: Its antigen remains unidentified. No clone much larger than this one lies a single base away; base qualities are absent.

Reading the label with the study, this specimen's time point is: cycle 1 day 1 (C1D1), immediately before nivolumab initiation. Every trial patient had relapsed after autologous stem cell transplantation, and cohorts A, B and C differed in prior brentuximab vedotin exposure. The trial cohort was composed of under 70 patients with relapsed/refractory classical Hodgkin lymphoma, for whom complete response, partial response or progressive disease was recorded as best overall response. Single-agent nivolumab was administered to trial patients in the multi-cohort phase II CheckMate 205 trial. Best overall response was determined by an independent review committee according to the 2007 International Working Group response criteria. Trial PBMCs were obtained immediately prior to nivolumab initiation (C1D1) and on therapy at cycle 2 day 1 and cycle 4 day 1. Peripheral blood was collected in 8 mL Vacutainer Cell Preparation Tubes, from which PBMCs were isolated by centrifugation and then cryopreserved.

What the authors observed across the whole study: Trial patients achieving complete response had baseline diversity similar to newly diagnosed patients, whereas partial responders and progressors had significantly lower diversity. The study covered only a single clinical trial cohort, and the causes of the repertoire differences, possibly disease activity or prior therapy, were still not defined. By C4D1, a significant rise was seen in CD4+ TCR diversity but not in CD8+ TCR diversity (p=0.0027 vs p=0.16), and the rise was most apparent among complete responders (p=0.02). Patients starting nivolumab less than 1 year after ASCT had lower diversity and were excluded from later analyses to avoid confounding by immune reconstitution. Newly diagnosed patients were reported to have lower baseline TCR diversity than healthy donors, and relapsed/refractory patients were reported to have lower baseline TCR diversity still.

Here the sequenced sample was peripheral blood mononuclear cells (PBMCs), taken at baseline. The rearranged chain carries TRBV7-2 and TRBJ1-5, and perhaps TRBD1 as D gene, on 5 matching bases. The source of this sequence is a human donor with classical Hodgkin lymphoma. The CDR3 region has the sequence CASSLQDNQPQHF. The DNA sequence is given as TGTGCCAGCAGCCTACAGGACAATCAGCCCCAGCATTTT.